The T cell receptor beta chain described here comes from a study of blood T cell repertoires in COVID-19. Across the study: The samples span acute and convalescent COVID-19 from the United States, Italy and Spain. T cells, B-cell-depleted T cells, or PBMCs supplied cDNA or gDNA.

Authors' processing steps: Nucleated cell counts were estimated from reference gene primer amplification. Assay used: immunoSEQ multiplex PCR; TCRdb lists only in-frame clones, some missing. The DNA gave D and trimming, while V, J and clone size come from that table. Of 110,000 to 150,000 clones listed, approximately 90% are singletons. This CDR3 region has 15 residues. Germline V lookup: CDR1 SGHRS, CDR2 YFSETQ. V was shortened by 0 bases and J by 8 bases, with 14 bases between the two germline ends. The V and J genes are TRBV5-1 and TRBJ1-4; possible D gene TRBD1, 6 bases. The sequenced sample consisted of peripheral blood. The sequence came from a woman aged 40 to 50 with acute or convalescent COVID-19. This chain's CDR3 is CASSLGDHQGEKLFF. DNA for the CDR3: TGCGCCAGCAGCTTGGGGGACCACCAGGGGGAAAAACTGTTTTTT.